This TCR beta chain originates from a study of blood T cell repertoires in COVID-19. Study-level background: T cells, B-cell-depleted T cells, or PBMCs provided the cDNA or gDNA that served as material.

Clones were sequenced by immunoSEQ multiplex PCR, and TCRdb holds only the in-frame ones, with some missing. The data hold around 70,000 clones, with 80% observed a single time. CDR1 and CDR2 (germline): SEHNR, FQNEAQ (reference sequence). V was pared by 6 bases and J by 3 bases, with 26 bases between. This CDR3 is built from 18 residues. The chain carries TRBV7-9 and TRBJ1-2; D may be TRBD1 (5 bases). The TCR was taken from a man in his fifties with COVID-19, enrolled during active disease. The sequenced sample was peripheral blood. Here the CDR3 reads CASSPLDSPVRIDYGYTF. In DNA, the CDR3 is TGTGCCAGCAGTCCTCTCGACAGCCCTGTCCGAATTGACTATGGCTACACCTTC.